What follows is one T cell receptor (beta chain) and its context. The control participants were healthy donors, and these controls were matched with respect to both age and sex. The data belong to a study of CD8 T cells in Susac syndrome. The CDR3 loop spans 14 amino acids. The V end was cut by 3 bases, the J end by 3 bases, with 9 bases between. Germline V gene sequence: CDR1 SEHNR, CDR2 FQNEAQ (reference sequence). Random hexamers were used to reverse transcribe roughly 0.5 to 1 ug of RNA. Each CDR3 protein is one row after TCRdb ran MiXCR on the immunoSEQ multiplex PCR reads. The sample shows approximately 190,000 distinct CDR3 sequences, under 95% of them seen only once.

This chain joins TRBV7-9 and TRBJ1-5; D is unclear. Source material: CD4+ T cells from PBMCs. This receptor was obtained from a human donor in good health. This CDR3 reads CASSLRGDNQPQHF. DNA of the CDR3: TGTGCCAGCAGCTTGAGAGGAGACAATCAGCCCCAGCATTTT.